This T cell receptor beta chain is from a study of blood T cell repertoires in COVID-19. Study as a whole: Samples came from the United States, Italy and Spain, spanning acute and convalescent COVID-19.

CDR1 is MGHDK and CDR2 is SYGVNS in the germline V gene. The CDR3 spans 14 residues. V lost 1 base and J 10 bases, leaving 11 bases between the germline ends. Authors' processing steps: Using reference gene primer amplification, nucleated cell counts were estimated. Profiled with immunoSEQ multiplex PCR; TCRdb holds only in-frame clones, not every one. For V, J and clone size, that table is used; D and trimming come from the DNA. This sample has approximately 150,000 clones, with around four fifths found just once. Each recovered donor of Cohort 3 presented with two negative PCRs, clearance, or symptom resolution.

The TCR originated in a woman between 45 and 65 years old who had recovered from COVID-19. The V call is TRBV25-1, the J call TRBJ1-6; no definite D call. The sample was PBMCs or T cells enriched from blood (not recorded which). The CDR3, as DNA: TGTGCCAGCAGTGAATTGGACGGAGGCTCACCCCTCCACTTT. As protein: CASSELDGGSPLHF. Together with reference TRBV25-1 and TRBJ1-6, the CDR3 gives the full variable domain: EADIYQTPRYLVIGTGKKITLECSQTMGHDKMYWYQQDPGMELHLIHYSYGVNSTEKGDLSSESTVSRIRTEHFPLTLESARPSHTSQYLCASSELDGGSPLHFGNGTRLTVT.